Shown below are 25 T cell receptor beta chains from a single sample sequenced in a study of T cells expressing NK-cell markers. Following a re-call of the 5' RACE reads, TCRdb has one entry per CDR3 protein and lacks DNA. This sample's clone table lists some 150,000 distinct CDR3 sequences. Material: blood T cells: a sorted CD56 or NKG2C T cell subset, CD4+ or CD8+ T cells, or bulk PBMC T cells (not recorded which). The receptors stem from a woman in her forties or fifties in good health.

The rearrangement uses TRBV29-1 and TRBJ1-2. The germline V gene has CDR1 SQVTM and CDR2 ANQGSEA. The CDR3 is 14 residues long. CDR3 in amino acids: CSVLDPKEGYGYTF.

The chain couples TRBV7-9 to TRBJ2-1; the D gene TCRdb calls, TRBD2, cannot be checked with no DNA. The CDR3 has 15 amino acids. The germline CDR1 and CDR2 sequences are SEHNR and FQNEAQ (reference sequence). CDR3 residues: CASSLTGLAGNEQFF.

The chain has TRBV3-1 and TRBJ2-3; as DNA is missing, the TRBD2 call by TCRdb cannot be tested. This CDR3 is 20 amino acids long. CDR1 and CDR2 from the germline V gene are LGHDT and YNNKEL (reference sequence). CDR3 sequence: CASSHLMRPSGARVTDTQYF.

CDR3 residues: CASSYLVPYNEQFF. The V and J genes are TRBV7-8 and TRBJ2-1. Germline values: CDR1 SGHVS, CDR2 FQNEAQ. The CDR3 length is 14 residues.

The chain joins TRBV2 to TRBJ2-1. CDR3 length equals 13 residues. CDR1 is SNHLY, CDR2 FYNNEI, per germline. CDR3 loop: CASSSGDYNEQFF.

This chain uses TRBV11-2 with TRBJ2-3. The V gene's germline CDR1 is SGHAT and CDR2 FQNNGV. The CDR3 sequence is 13 residues long. The CDR3 loop is CASSLDSADTQYF.

The J gene is TRBJ2-1, the V gene TRBV5-1; the TCRdb call, TRBD2, lacks DNA for checking. Germline CDR1 reads SGHRS; CDR2 reads YFSETQ. The CDR3 is made up of 15 amino acids. CDR3 residues: CASSIMGLAYNEQFF.

The J gene is TRBJ2-4, the V gene TRBV7-8. The germline CDR1 and CDR2 sequences are SGHVS and FQNEAQ. CDR3 size: 13 residues. The CDR3 sequence is CASSLGAKNIQYF.

The rearrangement links TRBV30 to TRBJ1-2; TCRdb reports TRBD1, a call that lacks DNA to check it against. This CDR3 has 14 residues. Germline values: CDR1 GTSNPN, CDR2 SVGIG (reference sequence). The chain's CDR3 is CAWDRQGPNYGYTF.

The CDR3 loop reads CASSLAGGSGNEQFF. V usage is TRBV27 and J usage is TRBJ2-1; TCRdb calls TRBD2, which cannot be checked without DNA. The CDR3 sequence is 15 residues long. Germline V gene sequence: CDR1 MNHEY, CDR2 SMNVEV (reference sequence).

The chain uses TRBV5-5 and TRBJ2-5; TCRdb lists TRBD1, though no DNA is available to test this call. The germline V gene encodes CDR1 SGHKS and CDR2 YYEKEE (reference sequence). The length of the CDR3 is 15 residues. Here the CDR3 reads CASSFIGAATETQYF. Combining the CDR3 with reference TRBV5-5 and TRBJ2-5 gives the whole variable domain DAGVTQSPTHLIKTRGQQVTLRCSPISGHKSVSWYQQVLGQGPQFIFQYYEKEERGRGNFPDRFSARQFPNYSSELNVNALLLGDSALYLCASSFIGAATETQYFGPGTRLLVL.

V gene TRBV28 combines with J gene TRBJ2-3; no DNA is available, so the TRBD1 call from TCRdb remains unchecked. Germline CDR1 and CDR2: MDHEN and SYDVKM. The CDR3 is 13 amino acids. The CDR3: CASSSGGQDTQYF.

This chain joins TRBV7-2 and TRBJ2-5. The CDR3 is made up of 15 amino acids. Germline V gene sequence: CDR1 SGHTA, CDR2 FQGNSA. CDR3 sequence reads: CASSFQDLVKETQYF. The entire variable domain, with the rest obtained from reference TRBV7-2 and TRBJ2-5, is as follows: GAGVSQSPSNKVTEKGKDVELRCDPISGHTALYWYRQSLGQGLEFLIYFQGNSAPDKSGLPSDRFSAERTGGSVSTLTIQRTQQEDSAVYLCASSFQDLVKETQYFGPGTRLLVL.

This chain uses TRBV11-2 with TRBJ2-1; TCRdb gives TRBD2 as the D gene, but with no DNA this cannot be confirmed. Germline V CDR1 and CDR2: SGHAT, FQNNGV. The CDR3 is 15 amino acids. The CDR3 sequence: CASSADEREYNEQFF. Full variable domain (remainder filled in from reference TRBV11-2 and TRBJ2-1): EAGVAQSPRYKIIEKRQSVAFWCNPISGHATLYWYQQILGQGPKLLIQFQNNGVVDDSQLPKDRFSAERLKGVDSTLKIQPAKLEDSAVYLCASSADEREYNEQFFGPGTRLTVL.

The V and J genes are TRBV7-9 and TRBJ2-1; TCRdb names TRBD2, which stays unverified in the absence of DNA. CDR1 and CDR2 (germline): SEHNR, FQNEAQ (reference sequence). The length of the CDR3 is 16 residues. The CDR3 region is CASSLGLAITTYEQFF.

This chain connects TRBV5-6 to TRBJ2-3; TCRdb outputs TRBD1, but without DNA this stays unchecked. The CDR3 loop spans 17 amino acids. Germline V CDR1 and CDR2: SGHDT, YYEEEE. CDR3 in amino acids: CASSSTAPWGNTDTQYF.

The chain employs TRBV7-2 and TRBJ2-3; the TCRdb call, TRBD2, lacks DNA for checking. Germline lookup yields CDR1 SGHTA and CDR2 FQGNSA. The CDR3 has 15 amino acids. The CDR3 reads CASSWNERSTDTQYF. Full variable domain (missing parts from reference TRBV7-2 and TRBJ2-3): GAGVSQSPSNKVTEKGKDVELRCDPISGHTALYWYRQSLGQGLEFLIYFQGNSAPDKSGLPSDRFSAERTGGSVSTLTIQRTQQEDSAVYLCASSWNERSTDTQYFGPGTRLTVL.

J is TRBJ2-3 and V is TRBV7-8. The CDR3 has 11 amino acids. Per germline, CDR1 SGHVS and CDR2 FQNEAQ. The CDR3 spells CASLNSIEQYF.

The chain has TRBV25-1 and TRBJ2-5; TCRdb outputs TRBD2, but without DNA this stays unchecked. CDR1 is MGHDK, CDR2 SYGVNS, per germline. The CDR3 totals 18 residues. This CDR3 is CATSGLANILEIQETQYF. Using reference TRBV25-1 and TRBJ2-5 for the parts outside the CDR3, the full variable domain is EADIYQTPRYLVIGTGKKITLECSQTMGHDKMYWYQQDPGMELHLIHYSYGVNSTEKGDLSSESTVSRIRTEHFPLTLESARPSHTSQYLCATSGLANILEIQETQYFGPGTRLLVL.

V and J are TRBV19 and TRBJ2-5; TCRdb reports TRBD1, a call that lacks DNA to check it against. Looked up from germline, CDR1 is LNHDA and CDR2 is SQIVND (reference sequence). The CDR3 loop spans 16 amino acids. CDR3 sequence reads: CASGAGGPVGLETQYF.

This rearrangement joins TRBV27 to TRBJ2-1; with no DNA, the TCRdb D assignment of TRBD1 cannot be verified. Germline values: CDR1 MNHEY, CDR2 SMNVEV (reference sequence). This CDR3 is 15 amino acids long. CDR3 sequence: CASSVLEDRGDEQFF.

This chain joins TRBV4-1 and TRBJ1-5. The CDR3 is 14 residues long. From germline, CDR1 is MGHRA and CDR2 YSYEKL. The CDR3: CASSHIGYNQPQHF.

The chain couples TRBV11-3 to TRBJ2-1; the D call from TCRdb, TRBD1, cannot be confirmed without DNA. Germline V gene sequence: CDR1 SGHNT, CDR2 YENEEA. CDR3 length: 15 residues. The CDR3 sequence: CASSPPSPRYNEQFF.

This chain links TRBV19 with TRBJ2-7; TCRdb designates TRBD1, a call that cannot be tested without DNA. This CDR3 is 15 amino acids long. Looked up from germline, CDR1 is LNHDA and CDR2 is SQIVND (reference sequence). Here the CDR3 reads CASMETGRSSYEQYF.

This rearrangement joins TRBV20-1 to TRBJ2-1; TCRdb selects TRBD2, and the lack of DNA leaves this call unchecked. Germline CDR1 reads DFQATT; CDR2 reads SNEGSKA (reference sequence). The CDR3 covers 15 residues. The CDR3 sequence: CSATERVGGGSEQFF.